Shown below are 14 T cell receptor beta chains from a single sample sequenced in a study of T cells in localized non-small cell lung cancer. The assay was immunoSEQ multiplex PCR, and TCRdb's table has in-frame clones only and misses some. Among fewer than 45,000 clones, more than 75% were seen once, and the ten largest hold approximately 6%. Source: peripheral blood, taken before any cancer treatment. These receptors came from a man between 40 and 70 years old with stage I lung adenocarcinoma.

This clone occurred once. CDR3 nucleotides: TGTGCCAGCAGCGCCAGGGGACTAGGTAAAAACATTCAGTACTTC. It yields the protein CASSARGLGKNIQYF. This chain joins TRBV5-4 and TRBJ2-4; 8 bases match TRBD2. The length of the CDR3 is 15 residues. V was pared by 4 bases and J by 4 bases, with 7 bases of the junction left unmatched. Per the germline V gene, CDR1 is SGHNT and CDR2 is YYREEE (reference sequence).

This chain links TRBV27 with TRBJ2-5, with TRBD1 matching 7 bases. After removal of 3 bases from V and 2 bases from J, the junction contained 3 bases not matched to a gene. Germline CDR1 reads MNHEY; CDR2 reads SMNVEV (reference sequence). There are 14 residues in the CDR3. CDR3 loop: CASSFRQGQETQYF. The CDR3 region has the DNA TGTGCCAGCAGTTTCAGACAGGGACAAGAGACCCAGTACTTC.

The chain is built from TRBV29-1 and TRBJ2-7; the match to TRBD1 covers 8 bases. Germline-derived CDR1 and CDR2 are SQVTM and ANQGSEA. This CDR3 comprises 13 residues. The junction had 7 bases not matched to a gene; V was cut back by 4 bases and J by 5 bases. Here the CDR3 reads CSVGTGSFNEQYF. DNA for the CDR3: TGCAGCGTTGGGACAGGGTCTTTCAACGAGCAGTACTTC.

The rearrangement joins TRBV27 to TRBJ1-4; D gene uncertain. V shed 4 bases and J shed 8 bases, with 17 bases lying between them. Germline CDR1 is MNHEY and CDR2 is SMNVEV (reference sequence). The CDR3 covers 15 residues. DNA of the CDR3: TGTGCCAGCAGTTACGTCGGTGGGTCGCGCGAAAAACTGTTTTTT. It translates to CASSYVGGSREKLFF.

The chain combines TRBV7-9 with TRBJ2-3; 10 bases are shared with TRBD1. Germline V gene lookup returns CDR1 SEHNR and CDR2 FQNEAQ (reference sequence). Trimming at V came to 5 bases and at J to 1 base, leaving 3 bases not matched to a gene. The length of the CDR3 is 15 residues. CDR3 in DNA: TGTGCCAGCAGCCCCGGGACAGGGGGCACAGATACGCAGTATTTT. It is translated as CASSPGTGGTDTQYF.

The CDR3 is CASSPDSYEQYF. The CDR3 coding sequence is TGTGCCAGCTCACCAGACAGCTACGAGCAGTACTTC. The chain couples TRBV18 to TRBJ2-7; D possibly corresponds to TRBD1 (5 bases). This CDR3 spans 12 amino acids. The V end was cut by 2 bases, the J end by 3 bases, with 5 bases between. CDR1 is KGHSH, CDR2 LQKENI, per germline.

The CDR3 sequence is CASSQDTPLYNEQFF. The CDR3 nucleotides are TGCGCCAGCAGCCAAGACACTCCCCTATACAATGAGCAGTTCTTC. The J gene is TRBJ2-1, the V gene TRBV4-3, with unresolved D. The CDR3 spans 15 residues. Deletions cut 0 bases from V and 4 bases from J, with 10 bases between. The germline V gene encodes CDR1 LGHNA and CDR2 YSLEER.

This clone appeared a single time. This rearrangement joins TRBV5-1 to TRBJ2-1; TRBD2 might be the D (6 bases). The CDR3 has 12 residues. The V gene lost 4 bases and the J gene lost 8 bases, with 10 bases spanning the gap. The germline gives CDR1 SGHRS, CDR2 YFSETQ. The CDR3: CASSKSGDEQFF. As DNA, the CDR3 is TGCGCCAGCAGCAAGTCGGGAGATGAGCAGTTCTTC. Combining the CDR3 with reference TRBV5-1 and TRBJ2-1 gives the whole variable domain KAGVTQTPRYLIKTRGQQVTLSCSPISGHRSVSWYQQTPGQGLQFLFEYFSETQRNKGNFPGRFSGRQFSNSRSEMNVSTLELGDSALYLCASSKSGDEQFFGPGTRLTVL.

The chain carries TRBV4-1 and TRBJ1-4; perhaps TRBD1 as D (5 bases). V was pared by 0 bases and J by 6 bases, with 14 bases between. In germline, CDR1 is MGHRA, CDR2 YSYEKL. The length of the CDR3 is 16 residues. This chain's CDR3 is CASSQERGRGYEKLFF. CDR3 bases: TGCGCCAGCAGCCAAGAAAGAGGACGGGGGTATGAAAAACTGTTTTTT.

The chain links TRBV5-4 to TRBJ1-1; D is unclear. V was clipped by 0 bases and J by 7 bases, with 13 bases between them. The length of the CDR3 is 14 residues. From germline, CDR1 is SGHNT and CDR2 YYREEE (reference sequence). CDR3: CASSLGGFSFEAFF. CDR3 coding DNA: TGTGCCAGCAGCTTGGGAGGATTCAGCTTTGAAGCTTTCTTT.

The chain joins TRBV10-2 to TRBJ2-5; 9 bases line up with TRBD1. There are 15 residues in the CDR3. Germline-derived CDR1 and CDR2 are WSHSY and SAAADI. Unmatched junction bases numbered 6, after V lost 6 bases and J lost 1 base. CDR3 amino acids: CASRIGTGSQETQYF. CDR3 in DNA: TGCGCCAGCAGGATCGGGACAGGGTCCCAAGAGACCCAGTACTTC.

A single count supports this clone. The chain joins TRBV28 to TRBJ2-1; D perhaps matches TRBD1 (6 bases). Germline V lookup: CDR1 MDHEN, CDR2 SYDVKM. V lost 7 bases and J 0 bases, leaving 13 bases between the germline ends. This CDR3 has 15 amino acids. CDR3 sequence reads: CASIYQGSSYNEQFF. The CDR3 DNA reads TGTGCCAGCATTTATCAGGGGTCCTCCTACAATGAGCAGTTCTTC.

The rearrangement links TRBV6-6 to TRBJ1-5; TRBD1 might be the D (6 bases). Germline loops: CDR1 MNHNY, CDR2 SVGAGI (reference sequence). The CDR3 runs 14 residues. V was trimmed by 2 bases and J by 3 bases, leaving 8 bases between them. The CDR3 loop reads CASSYRDTNQPQHF. CDR3 bases: TGTGCCAGCAGTTACCGGGACACCAATCAGCCCCAGCATTTT.

The J gene is TRBJ1-1, the V gene TRBV5-1; perhaps TRBD1 as D (6 bases). The CDR3 runs to 14 residues. V was shortened by 0 bases and J by 1 base, with 7 bases between the two germline ends. CDR1 and CDR2 (germline): SGHRS, YFSETQ. CDR3 loop: CASSLGTANTEAFF. In DNA form, the CDR3 reads TGCGCCAGCAGCTTGGGGACAGCGAACACTGAAGCTTTCTTT. The entire variable domain, with the rest obtained from reference TRBV5-1 and TRBJ1-1, is as follows: KAGVTQTPRYLIKTRGQQVTLSCSPISGHRSVSWYQQTPGQGLQFLFEYFSETQRNKGNFPGRFSGRQFSNSRSEMNVSTLELGDSALYLCASSLGTANTEAFFGQGTRLTVV.